This TCR beta chain is from a study of blood T cell repertoires in COVID-19. The CDR3 runs to 15 residues. V gave up 5 bases and J gave up 6 bases; unmatched junction bases: 12. Germline assignment: CDR1 SGHVS and CDR2 FNYEAQ. Data came from immunoSEQ multiplex PCR; TCRdb stores just in-frame clones and leaves some out. The repertoire holds a few hundred thousand clones, with 82% as singletons. Sequences were obtained from peripheral blood. The TCR sequence derives from a woman under 30 with acute or convalescent COVID-19. This chain links TRBV7-6 with TRBJ2-7; 8 positions agree with TRBD1. The chain's CDR3 is CASSGGPGQDTEQYF. In DNA form, the CDR3 reads TGTGCCAGCAGCGGTGGACCGGGACAGGATACCGAGCAGTACTTC.